The 32 T cell receptor beta chains in this list originate from one sample, sequenced in a study of pediatric ulcerative colitis. Repertoires were generated with immunoSEQ multiplex PCR, while TCRdb's copy carries only in-frame clones and drops some. The table includes 54,000 or so clones, over 70% detected once. What was sequenced was blood. The receptors were gathered from a boy aged 10-17 years who was a control in a study of pediatric ulcerative colitis.

The chain carries TRBV19 and TRBJ1-1, with D maybe TRBD1 (6 bases). In germline, CDR1 is LNHDA, CDR2 SQIVND (reference sequence). The length of the CDR3 is 15 residues. V was pared by 7 bases and J by 1 base, with 16 bases between. CDR3 DNA sequence: TGTGCCAGTACCCATCGGTCGACAGGGAACACTGAAGCTTTCTTT. It is translated as CASTHRSTGNTEAFF.

The chain carries TRBV6-1 and TRBJ2-3, with TRBD2 as a possible D gene (6 bases). Per the germline V gene, CDR1 is MNHNS and CDR2 is SASEGT. Trimming took 2 bases from V and 0 from J, leaving 9 bases between them. The length of the CDR3 is 15 residues. The CDR3 nucleotides are TGTGCCAGCAGTGAATCGCGGGGTAGCACAGATACGCAGTATTTT. Its protein product is CASSESRGSTDTQYF.

The V and J genes are TRBV6-5 and TRBJ1-2; D might be TRBD1 (5 bases). With 0 bases removed from V and 8 bases from J, the gap between germline ends came to 13 bases. Germline assignment: CDR1 MNHEY and CDR2 SVGAGI. The CDR3 length is 14 residues. CDR3 in DNA: TGTGCCAGCAGTTACTCGGAGACAGTCGGGGGCTACACCTTC. Translated: CASSYSETVGGYTF.

This clone was found once. The gene calls are TRBV2 and TRBJ1-2; D is uncertain. V shed 8 bases and J shed 7 bases, with 20 bases lying between them. The CDR3 has 14 amino acids. Per the germline V gene, CDR1 is SNHLY and CDR2 is FYNNEI. CDR3 protein: CASVVDGNTGGYTF. In DNA form, the CDR3 reads TGTGCCAGCGTAGTCGACGGGAATACGGGTGGCTACACCTTC.

This clone was picked up one time. The chain has TRBV13 and TRBJ2-3; the D is unclear. The CDR3 runs to 12 residues. Germline lookup yields CDR1 PRHDT and CDR2 FYEKMQ (reference sequence). V shed 1 base and J shed 6 bases, with 5 bases lying between them. CDR3 sequence reads: CASSLESDTQYF. As DNA, the CDR3 is TGTGCCAGCAGCTTAGAAAGTGATACGCAGTATTTT.

The V and J genes are TRBV5-1 and TRBJ1-1, with D tentatively TRBD1 (5 bases). V gave up 2 bases and J gave up 0 bases, with 11 bases separating them. Germline V gives CDR1 SGHRS, CDR2 YFSETQ. The CDR3 loop spans 15 amino acids. CDR3 in DNA: TGCGCCAGCAGCTTCCGGGAGGGGTTGAACACTGAAGCTTTCTTT. It encodes CASSFREGLNTEAFF. Full variable domain (remainder filled in from reference TRBV5-1 and TRBJ1-1): KAGVTQTPRYLIKTRGQQVTLSCSPISGHRSVSWYQQTPGQGLQFLFEYFSETQRNKGNFPGRFSGRQFSNSRSEMNVSTLELGDSALYLCASSFREGLNTEAFFGQGTRLTVV.

The V call is TRBV4-3, the J call TRBJ1-1; D is possibly TRBD1 (5 bases). V gave up 5 bases and J gave up 4 bases, with 14 bases separating them. This CDR3 has 14 residues. Per the germline V gene, CDR1 is LGHNA and CDR2 is YSLEER. The CDR3, as DNA: TGCGCCAGCAGCTCAATCTATGGGGGCACTGAAGCTTTCTTT. It yields the protein CASSSIYGGTEAFF.

V and J are TRBV28 and TRBJ1-1; D remains ambiguous. Germline V gene lookup returns CDR1 MDHEN and CDR2 SYDVKM. The CDR3 has 19 residues. V lost 2 bases to trimming and J lost 0 bases, with 22 bases between them. CDR3 amino acids: CASSLKRLLRVAMNTEAFF. In DNA, the CDR3 is TGTGCCAGCAGTTTAAAACGGTTGCTTCGGGTGGCCATGAACACTGAAGCTTTCTTT.

This chain connects TRBV11-2 to TRBJ2-5; 8 nucleotides agree with TRBD2. CDR1 and CDR2 (germline): SGHAT, FQNNGV. The CDR3 consists of 17 residues. V was clipped by 0 bases and J by 7 bases; unmatched bases: 13. CDR3 residues: CASSLESGLDSNWTQYF. CDR3 nucleotides: TGTGCCAGCAGCTTAGAGTCGGGACTAGATAGTAATTGGACCCAGTACTTC. The complete variable domain, with remaining parts taken from reference TRBV11-2 and TRBJ2-5, reads EAGVAQSPRYKIIEKRQSVAFWCNPISGHATLYWYQQILGQGPKLLIQFQNNGVVDDSQLPKDRFSAERLKGVDSTLKIQPAKLEDSAVYLCASSLESGLDSNWTQYFGPGTRLLVL.

V gene TRBV27 combines with J gene TRBJ1-2; 8 positions agree with TRBD1. The CDR3 is 13 amino acids. Germline trimming cut 6 bases from V and 4 bases from J; bases unmatched to any gene: 4. Germline V gives CDR1 MNHEY, CDR2 SMNVEV (reference sequence). The CDR3 bases are TGTGCCAGCAGCCCTACAGGGGGCTATGGCTACACCTTC. Translated, it gives CASSPTGGYGYTF.

This clone is judged medium-sized. The genes are TRBV5-4 and TRBJ1-4, with 7 nucleotides matching TRBD1. The CDR3 covers 14 residues. CDR1 is SGHNT and CDR2 is YYREEE in the germline V gene (reference sequence). The trim removed 2 bases at V and 5 bases at J, leaving 3 bases unmatched. The CDR3 DNA follows: TGTGCCAGCAGCTTTAGACAGGGCAATGAAAAACTGTTTTTT. This sequence encodes CASSFRQGNEKLFF. The complete variable domain, with remaining parts taken from reference TRBV5-4 and TRBJ1-4, reads ETGVTQSPTHLIKTRGQQVTLRCSSQSGHNTVSWYQQALGQGPQFIFQYYREEENGRGNFPPRFSGLQFPNYSSELNVNALELDDSALYLCASSFRQGNEKLFFGSGTQLSVL.

This sequence joins TRBV7-2 and TRBJ1-3; D might be TRBD1 (5 bases). Germline lookup yields CDR1 SGHTA and CDR2 FQGNSA. This CDR3 has 16 amino acids. V gave up 5 bases and J gave up 3 bases, with 17 bases separating them. CDR3 protein: CASSTFGRDGGNTIYF. CDR3 DNA: TGTGCCAGCAGCACATTCGGGAGGGACGGTGGAAACACCATATATTTT.

A note on this clone: One end of the junction is discordant with germline, which a read error may explain. The gene calls are TRBV11-2 and TRBJ2-2; 8 bases align to TRBD1. The CDR3 sequence is 17 residues long. Germline CDR1 and CDR2: SGHAT and FQNNGV. CDR3 bases: TGCGCCAGCAGTCTAAGACCGCAGACAGGGGCTTTGGGGGAGCTGTTTTTT. Its protein product is CASSLRPQTGALGELFF.

The chain couples TRBV25-1 to TRBJ2-3; TRBD1 might be the D (5 bases). CDR1 is MGHDK, CDR2 SYGVNS, per germline. Trimming shortened V by 5 bases and J by 2 bases, and 8 bases separated the two germline ends. The CDR3 has 13 residues. CDR3 amino acids: CASSQGATDTQYF. The CDR3 nucleotides read TGTGCCAGCAGTCAAGGGGCCACAGATACGCAGTATTTT.

The chain carries TRBV9 and TRBJ2-3, with no clear D. The ends were cut back, 0 bases at V and 6 bases at J, with 8 bases in the middle. The V gene's germline CDR1 is SGDLS and CDR2 YYNGEE. CDR3 length equals 13 residues. The CDR3 nucleotides read TGTGCCAGCAGCGTAGCAGCTGTGGATACGCAGTATTTT. Protein sequence: CASSVAAVDTQYF.

In its sample, this clone was seen once. The chain employs TRBV28 and TRBJ1-4; 7 positions match TRBD1. CDR3 length equals 15 residues. Germline assignment: CDR1 MDHEN and CDR2 SYDVKM. Trimming took 6 bases from V and 4 from J; bases not matched to a gene: 8. CDR3 in DNA: TGTGCCAGCAGAAACCGGACAGGCTTTAATGAAAAACTGTTTTTT. It translates to CASRNRTGFNEKLFF.

This clone came up once. Here the CDR3 DNA reads TGCGCCAGCAGCCAAGATTCTACAAGGGCAGTGGGGATTAGCGGCCCCAATCAGCCCCAGCATTTT. Its protein product is CASSQDSTRAVGISGPNQPQHF. The chain links TRBV4-3 to TRBJ1-5; no clear D. The CDR3 loop spans 22 amino acids. V lost 0 bases and J lost 3, with 30 bases in between. Germline assignment: CDR1 LGHNA and CDR2 YSLEER.

This rearrangement joins TRBV7-9 to TRBJ2-1, with 12 positions matching TRBD2. The CDR3 is 16 residues long. Trimming cost V 5 bases and J 4 bases; bases outside gene matches: 6. Germline V CDR1 and CDR2: SEHNR, FQNEAQ (reference sequence). As DNA, the CDR3 is TGTGCCAGCAGCGACTTACTAGCGGGAGGTTACAATGAGCAGTTCTTC. This encodes CASSDLLAGGYNEQFF.

The chain carries TRBV21-1 and TRBJ1-3. TRBV21-1 constitutes a pseudogene. The CDR3 totals 13 residues. CDR3 sequence (DNA): TGTGCCTTTGTAACCGTCTCTGGAAACACCATATATTTT. It encodes CAFVTVSGNTIYF.

The chain couples TRBV27 to TRBJ1-5; possibly TRBD1 for D (5 bases). Germline CDR1 is MNHEY and CDR2 is SMNVEV (reference sequence). Trimming stripped 5 bases from V and 3 bases from J, with 14 bases between. This CDR3 is 15 amino acids long. Here the CDR3 DNA reads TGTGCCAGCAGTCTACAGACAGTTCTCAATCAGCCCCAGCATTTT. As protein: CASSLQTVLNQPQHF.

The chain employs TRBV27 and TRBJ2-7, with 8 nucleotides matching TRBD2. Germline assignment: CDR1 MNHEY and CDR2 SMNVEV (reference sequence). The CDR3 runs to 15 residues. Trimming at V came to 3 bases and at J to 7 bases, leaving 11 bases not matched to a gene. CDR3 DNA sequence: TGTGCCAGCAGTTTTAACGGCGGGGGGCCGGGAGAGCAGTACTTC. Its protein product is CASSFNGGGPGEQYF.

The V gene is TRBV6-1, the J gene TRBJ2-5; D tentatively reads TRBD1 or TRBD2 (5 bases each). The germline CDR1 and CDR2 sequences are MNHNS and SASEGT. The CDR3 consists of 16 residues. Trimming took off 2 bases at V and 1 base at J, with 14 bases between the two ends. The CDR3 nucleotides read TGTGCCAGCAGTGAAATCGGGACCCTGATCCAAGAGACCCAGTACTTC. It specifies CASSEIGTLIQETQYF.

The V gene is TRBV10-2, the J gene TRBJ2-2; no clear D gene. CDR1 and CDR2 (germline): WSHSY, SAAADI. This CDR3 has 14 amino acids. Deletions cut 3 bases from V and 5 bases from J, with 10 bases between. The CDR3 nucleotides are TGCGCCAGCAGTGAAACTCACGCGACCGGGGAGCTGTTTTTT. Its translation: CASSETHATGELFF.

This rearrangement joins TRBV19 to TRBJ1-3; D ambiguous. Germline V CDR1 and CDR2: LNHDA, SQIVND (reference sequence). This CDR3 is built from 14 residues. V dropped 3 bases and J dropped 4 bases, with 10 bases sitting between them. In nucleotides, the CDR3 is TGTGCCAGTAGTATCAAAGGGCTCGGAAACACCATATATTTT. As protein: CASSIKGLGNTIYF.

This clone has just a few counts. V and J are TRBV7-9 and TRBJ2-7; D remains ambiguous. The CDR3 length is 12 residues. CDR1 SEHNR and CDR2 FQNEAQ come from the germline V gene (reference sequence). Trimming stripped 1 base from V and 4 bases from J, with 5 bases between. In nucleotides, the CDR3 is TGTGCCAGCAGCTTAGGGGCATACGAGCAGTACTTC. This codes for CASSLGAYEQYF.

The sample holds a few counts of this clone. The gene calls are TRBV11-2 and TRBJ2-3; 9 nucleotides line up with TRBD2. The CDR3 has 16 residues. Germline CDR1 is SGHAT and CDR2 is FQNNGV. The trim removed 5 bases at V and 3 bases at J, leaving 9 bases unmatched. The CDR3 reads CASSRSSGADTDTQYF. CDR3 DNA: TGTGCCAGCAGCCGGTCTAGCGGGGCCGATACAGATACGCAGTATTTT.

This chain's CDR3 is CASSLGGDGYTF. Written as DNA, the CDR3 is TGCGCCAGCAGCTTGGGAGGGGATGGCTACACCTTC. The chain joins TRBV5-1 to TRBJ1-2; D possibly corresponds to TRBD1 (5 bases). This CDR3 comprises 12 residues. Deletions cut 0 bases from V and 6 bases from J, with 6 bases between. Germline V gives CDR1 SGHRS, CDR2 YFSETQ.

This chain connects TRBV10-1 to TRBJ2-2; D uncertain. With 5 bases removed from V and 8 bases from J, the gap between germline ends came to 15 bases. There are 14 residues in the CDR3. Germline assignment: CDR1 WNHNN and CDR2 SYGVQD (reference sequence). The CDR3 DNA reads as TGCGCCAGCAGTCGTGACTTGTTGGTTGGGGAGCTGTTTTTT. It encodes CASSRDLLVGELFF.

The V call is TRBV6-5, the J call TRBJ2-1; TRBD2 might be the D (6 bases). This CDR3 comprises 14 residues. The germline V and J ends were trimmed by 7 bases and 7 bases, with 17 bases remaining between them. Germline CDR1 reads MNHEY; CDR2 reads SVGAGI. CDR3 in amino acids: CASKPTGVMNEQFF. The CDR3 nucleotides are TGTGCCAGCAAGCCTACGGGAGTAATGAATGAGCAGTTCTTC.

The chain employs TRBV2 and TRBJ2-7; D perhaps matches TRBD2 (5 bases). Trimming removed 5 bases at V and 2 bases at J, with 16 bases between. This CDR3 has 15 amino acids. Per germline, CDR1 SNHLY and CDR2 FYNNEI. The CDR3 sequence is CASSIEGAAAYEQYF. The CDR3 region has the DNA TGTGCCAGCAGTATCGAGGGAGCAGCAGCCTACGAGCAGTACTTC.

The chain has TRBV27 and TRBJ2-1; D is perhaps TRBD2 (6 bases). The CDR3 contains 14 residues. V was clipped by 3 bases and J by 0 bases, with 6 bases between them. Germline-derived CDR1 and CDR2 are MNHEY and SMNVEV (reference sequence). CDR3: CASSLGGSYNEQFF. The CDR3 DNA sequence: TGTGCCAGCAGTTTGGGGGGCTCCTACAATGAGCAGTTCTTC.

CDR3 DNA: TGTGCCATATCCGGGACATCTAACTATGGCTACACCTTC. Its translation: CAISGTSNYGYTF. V is TRBV19 and J is TRBJ1-2, with D perhaps TRBD1 (6 bases). The ends were cut back, 10 bases at V and 0 bases at J, with 12 bases in the middle. This CDR3 has 13 amino acids. In germline, CDR1 is LNHDA, CDR2 SQIVND (reference sequence).